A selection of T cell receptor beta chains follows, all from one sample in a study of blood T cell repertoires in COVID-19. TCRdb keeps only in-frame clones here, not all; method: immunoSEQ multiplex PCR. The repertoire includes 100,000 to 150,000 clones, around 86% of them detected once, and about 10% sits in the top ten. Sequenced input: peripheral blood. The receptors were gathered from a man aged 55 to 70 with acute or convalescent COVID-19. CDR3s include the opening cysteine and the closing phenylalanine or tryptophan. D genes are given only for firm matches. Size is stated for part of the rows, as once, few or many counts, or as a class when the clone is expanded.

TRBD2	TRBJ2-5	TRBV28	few	TGTGCCAGCAGTTTATGGCAGGCGGCTAGCGGGTCTTCCGGGGGGACCCAGTACTTC	CASSLWQAASGSSGGTQYF
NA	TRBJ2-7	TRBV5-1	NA	TGCGCCAGCAGCTTGCAGGGTGGGGCAGCGGGCCGGGCCGAGCAGTACTTC	CASSLQGGAAGRAEQYF
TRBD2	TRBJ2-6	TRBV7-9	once	TGTGCCAGCAGCCAACGGACTAGCGGGATTTCTGGGGCCAACGTCCTGACTTTC	CASSQRTSGISGANVLTF
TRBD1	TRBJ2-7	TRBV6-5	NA	TGTGCCAGCAGGGATCCGGGACAGGGCTCCTACGAGCAGTACTTC	CASRDPGQGSYEQYF
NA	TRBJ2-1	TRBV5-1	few	TGCGCCAGCAGCTTGTCAGGAAACTCCTACAATGAGCAGTTCTTC	CASSLSGNSYNEQFF
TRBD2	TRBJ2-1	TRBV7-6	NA	TGTGCCAGCAGCTTAGGGAGAGGGGAGGGCCATGAGCAGTTCTTC	CASSLGRGEGHEQFF
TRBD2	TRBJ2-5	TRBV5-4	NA	TGTGCCAGCAGCCTAGGACTAGCGGGAGGGGATGGAGAGACCCAGTACTTC	CASSLGLAGGDGETQYF
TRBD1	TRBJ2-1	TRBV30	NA	TGTGCCTGGAGAGTCTCCGGGACAGGGAACTACAATGAGCAGTTCTTC	CAWRVSGTGNYNEQFF
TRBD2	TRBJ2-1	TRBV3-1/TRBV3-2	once	TGTGCCAGCAGCCTTTACCCCGGGACTAGCGGGAGGGCGGGTGAGCAGTTCTTC	CASSLYPGTSGRAGEQFF
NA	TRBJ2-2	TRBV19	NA	TGTGCCAGTACTCCTTGGGGGCACACCGGGGAGCTGTTTTTT	CASTPWGHTGELFF
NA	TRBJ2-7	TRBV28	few	TGTGCCAGCAGTTTAGCGGGTAACCCCTCCTACGAGCAGTACTTC	CASSLAGNPSYEQYF
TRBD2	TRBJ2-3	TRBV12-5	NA	TGTGCTAGTGGTCCCCCCGATACTAGCGGACCCACAGATACGCAGTATTTT	CASGPPDTSGPTDTQYF
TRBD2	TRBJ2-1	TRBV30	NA	TGTGCCTGGCGGCTAGCGGGGGGCGATGAGCAGTTCTTC	CAWRLAGGDEQFF
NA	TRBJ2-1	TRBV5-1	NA	TGCGCCAGCAGTTCCCTCCGGCAACAGGTTAGGGATGAGCAGTTCTTC	CASSSLRQQVRDEQFF
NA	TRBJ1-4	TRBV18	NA	TGTGCCAGCTCACCCCTAGGAGTTAATGAAAAACTGTTTTTT	CASSPLGVNEKLFF
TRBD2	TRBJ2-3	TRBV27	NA	TGTGCCAGCAAATTAGGGCTAGCGGGAGGGCCCGGCACAGATACGCAGTATTTT	CASKLGLAGGPGTDTQYF
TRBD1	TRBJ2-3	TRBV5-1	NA	TGCGCCAGCAGCCAACAGGGACAGAGCACAGATACGCAGTATTTT	CASSQQGQSTDTQYF
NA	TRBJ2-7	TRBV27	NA	TGTGCCAGCAGTTTCCTCGCCAGGGTGGACGAGCAGTACTTC	CASSFLARVDEQYF
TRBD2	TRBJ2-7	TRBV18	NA	TGTGCCAGCTCACCCCAGCGGGAGGCGTCCTACGAGCAGTACTTC	CASSPQREASYEQYF
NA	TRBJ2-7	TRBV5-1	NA	TGCGCCAGTGGGATATATGGGGCTCCTCTAGGCGAGCAGTACTTC	CASGIYGAPLGEQYF
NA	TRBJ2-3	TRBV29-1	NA	TGCAGCGTTGATAAAGAACCCGACAGACCCCCCGCACCAGATACGCAGTATTTT	CSVDKEPDRPPAPDTQYF
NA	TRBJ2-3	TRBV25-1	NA	TGTGCCAGCAGAGGGTTCAGGGTAGGAGATACGCAGTATTTT	CASRGFRVGDTQYF
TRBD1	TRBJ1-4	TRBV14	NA	TGTGCCAGCAGCCGACAGGGTATTTATGAAAAACTGTTTTTT	CASSRQGIYEKLFF
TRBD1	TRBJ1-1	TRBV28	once	TGTGCCAGCAGTCACAGGGGCGGAGGGAACACTGAAGCTTTCTTT	CASSHRGGGNTEAFF
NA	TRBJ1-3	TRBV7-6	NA	TGTGCCAGCAGCTTAGTGTCGGACAGCTCTGGAAACACCATATATTTT	CASSLVSDSSGNTIYF
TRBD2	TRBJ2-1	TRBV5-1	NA	TGCGCCAGCAGCGACACTAGCGGGAGCTACAATGAGCAGTTCTTC	CASSDTSGSYNEQFF
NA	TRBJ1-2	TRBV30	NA	TGTGCCTGGAGCGCCCAGTATGGCTACACCTTC	CAWSAQYGYTF
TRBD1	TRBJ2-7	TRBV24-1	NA	TGTGCCACCAGTGATCCTGGACAGGGGGACCACGAGCAGTACTTC	CATSDPGQGDHEQYF
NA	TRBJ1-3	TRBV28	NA	TGTGCCAGCACTTATGGACTCCTCAGCTCTGGAAACACCATATATTTT	CASTYGLLSSGNTIYF
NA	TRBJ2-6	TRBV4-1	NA	TGCGCCAGCAGCCAAGCTTGGGCAGGCCACTCTGGGGCCAACGTCCTGACTTTC	CASSQAWAGHSGANVLTF
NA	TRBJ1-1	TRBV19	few	TGTGCCAGTAGTATTCGGGCGCGGGACACTGAAGCTTTCTTT	CASSIRARDTEAFF
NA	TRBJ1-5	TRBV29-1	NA	TGCAGCGTTGATCTGGGGGGGGGTCAGCCCCAGCATTTT	CSVDLGGGQPQHF
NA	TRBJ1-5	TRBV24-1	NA	TGTGCCACCAGTGACTACCTCGGGGTTCCTCCGCTGATATATAGCAATCAGCCCCAGCATTTT	CATSDYLGVPPLIYSNQPQHF
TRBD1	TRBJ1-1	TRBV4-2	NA	TGTGCCAGCAGCCAGCCTTCGACAGGGCGGACTGAAGCTTTCTTT	CASSQPSTGRTEAFF